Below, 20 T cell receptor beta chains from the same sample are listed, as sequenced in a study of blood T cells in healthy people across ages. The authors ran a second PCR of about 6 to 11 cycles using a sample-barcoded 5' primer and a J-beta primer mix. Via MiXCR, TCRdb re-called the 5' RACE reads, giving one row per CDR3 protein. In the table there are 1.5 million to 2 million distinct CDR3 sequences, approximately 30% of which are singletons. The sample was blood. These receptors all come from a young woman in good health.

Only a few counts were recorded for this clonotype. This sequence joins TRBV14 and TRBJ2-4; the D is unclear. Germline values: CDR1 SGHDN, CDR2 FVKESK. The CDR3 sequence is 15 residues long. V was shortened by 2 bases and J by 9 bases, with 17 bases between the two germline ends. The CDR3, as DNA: TGTGCCAGCAGCCAAAATAGTGCCCCAGGAAGCATTCAGTACTTC. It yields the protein CASSQNSAPGSIQYF.

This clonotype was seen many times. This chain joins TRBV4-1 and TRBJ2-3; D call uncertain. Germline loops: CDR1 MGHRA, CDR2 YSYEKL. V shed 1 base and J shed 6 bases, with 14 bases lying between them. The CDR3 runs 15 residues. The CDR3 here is CASSQGLADTDTQYF. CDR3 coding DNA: TGCGCCAGCAGCCAAGGTCTGGCAGACACGGATACGCAGTATTTT.

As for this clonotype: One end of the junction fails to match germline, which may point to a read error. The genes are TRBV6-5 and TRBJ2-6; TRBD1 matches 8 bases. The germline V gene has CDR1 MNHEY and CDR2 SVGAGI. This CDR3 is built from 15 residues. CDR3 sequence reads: CASTGGGSGANILTF. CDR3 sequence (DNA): TGTGCCAGCACAGGGGGCGGGTCTGGGGCCAACATCCTGACTTTC.

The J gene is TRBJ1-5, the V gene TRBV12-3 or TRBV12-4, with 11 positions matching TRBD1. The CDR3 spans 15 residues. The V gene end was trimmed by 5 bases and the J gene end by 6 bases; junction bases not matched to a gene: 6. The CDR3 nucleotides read TGTGCCAGCAGTGCCGCTGGGACAGGGGGTCAGCCCCAGCATTTT. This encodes CASSAAGTGGQPQHF.

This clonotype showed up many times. The CDR3 protein is CASRDSNQETQYF. DNA of the CDR3: TGTGCCAGCAGGGACAGTAACCAAGAGACCCAGTACTTC. The chain employs TRBV12-3 or TRBV12-4 and TRBJ2-5; tentative D call: TRBD1 (6 bases). The CDR3 has 13 residues. Trimming removed 6 bases from V and 0 bases from J, with 8 bases in between.

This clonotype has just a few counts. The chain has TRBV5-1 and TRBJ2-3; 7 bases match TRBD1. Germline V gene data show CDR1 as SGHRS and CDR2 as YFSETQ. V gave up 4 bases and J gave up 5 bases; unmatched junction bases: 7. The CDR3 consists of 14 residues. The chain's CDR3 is CASSRQGERDTQYF. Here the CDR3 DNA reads TGCGCCAGCAGCCGCCAGGGGGAAAGAGATACGCAGTATTTT.

The CDR3 DNA reads TGTGCCAGCAGTGAACCCAGTGGAGGGCAGCGGGATACGCAGTATTTT. Protein: CASSEPSGGQRDTQYF. The genes are TRBV25-1 and TRBJ2-3; perhaps TRBD2 as D (6 bases). The CDR3 has 16 residues. Germline CDR1 reads MGHDK; CDR2 reads SYGVNS. Trimming stripped 2 bases from V and 6 bases from J, with 18 bases between.

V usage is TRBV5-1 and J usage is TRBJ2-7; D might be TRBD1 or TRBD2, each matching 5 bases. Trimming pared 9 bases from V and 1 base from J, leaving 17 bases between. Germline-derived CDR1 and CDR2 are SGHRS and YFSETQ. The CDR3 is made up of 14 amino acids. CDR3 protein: CATRARDVSYEQYF. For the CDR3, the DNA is TGCGCCACCCGGGCCCGGGACGTTTCCTACGAGCAGTACTTC.

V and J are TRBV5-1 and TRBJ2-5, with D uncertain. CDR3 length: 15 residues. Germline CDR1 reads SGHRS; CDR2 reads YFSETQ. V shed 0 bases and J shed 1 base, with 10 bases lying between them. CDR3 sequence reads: CASSLENYPQETQYF. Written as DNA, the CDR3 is TGCGCCAGCAGCTTGGAAAACTATCCCCAAGAGACCCAGTACTTC.

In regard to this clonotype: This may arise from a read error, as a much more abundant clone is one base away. The CDR3 DNA follows: TGTGCCAGCAACTTAGACCGGCTAGCGGGAGTGGGGGACGAGCAGTACTTC. Amino acid sequence: CASNLDRLAGVGDEQYF. The chain couples TRBV7-2 to TRBJ2-7, with 10 bases aligning to TRBD2. The CDR3 covers 17 residues. Germline V gene lookup returns CDR1 SGHTA and CDR2 FQGNSA.

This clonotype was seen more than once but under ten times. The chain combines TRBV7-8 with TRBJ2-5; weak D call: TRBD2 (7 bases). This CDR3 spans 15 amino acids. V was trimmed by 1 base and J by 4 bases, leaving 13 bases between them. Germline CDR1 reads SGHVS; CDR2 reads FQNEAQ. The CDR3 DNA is TGTGCCAGCAGCTTAGTAGGGGAGGGGGGAGAGACCCAGTACTTC. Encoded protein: CASSLVGEGGETQYF.

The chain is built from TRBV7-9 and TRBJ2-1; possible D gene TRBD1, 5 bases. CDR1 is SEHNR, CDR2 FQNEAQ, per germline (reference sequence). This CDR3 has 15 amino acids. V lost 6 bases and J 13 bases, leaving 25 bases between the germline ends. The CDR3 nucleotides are TGTGCCAGCAGTGACATGGGGCGTGGGGAAGAGACCCAGTTCTTC. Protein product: CASSDMGRGEETQFF. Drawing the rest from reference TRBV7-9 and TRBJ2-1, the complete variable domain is DTGVSQNPRHKITKRGQNVTFRCDPISEHNRLYWYRQTLGQGPEFLTYFQNEAQLEKSRLLSDRFSAERPKGSFSTLEIQRTEQGDSAMYLCASSDMGRGEETQFFGPGTRLTVL.

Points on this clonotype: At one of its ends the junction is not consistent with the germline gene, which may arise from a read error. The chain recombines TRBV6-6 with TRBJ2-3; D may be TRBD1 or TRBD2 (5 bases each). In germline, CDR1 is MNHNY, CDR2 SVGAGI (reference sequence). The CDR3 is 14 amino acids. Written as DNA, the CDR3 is TGTGCCAGCATTTACCGGGACCGCACAGATACGCAGTATTTT. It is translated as CASIYRDRTDTQYF.

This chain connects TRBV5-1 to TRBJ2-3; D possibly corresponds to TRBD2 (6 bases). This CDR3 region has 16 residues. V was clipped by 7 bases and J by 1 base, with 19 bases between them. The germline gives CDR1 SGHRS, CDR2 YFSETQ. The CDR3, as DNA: TGCGCCAGCGTGTGGGGTTCGGGACTTGGCACAGATACGCAGTATTTT. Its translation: CASVWGSGLGTDTQYF.

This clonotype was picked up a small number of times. CDR3 in DNA: TGTGCCAGCAGTCGACAGGGGCGAACGTCCAATGAGCAGTTCTTC. Amino acids: CASSRQGRTSNEQFF. This sequence joins TRBV2 and TRBJ2-1, with 8 bases that match TRBD1. Germline loops: CDR1 SNHLY, CDR2 FYNNEI. CDR3 length equals 15 residues. V was clipped by 5 bases and J by 6 bases; unmatched bases: 9.

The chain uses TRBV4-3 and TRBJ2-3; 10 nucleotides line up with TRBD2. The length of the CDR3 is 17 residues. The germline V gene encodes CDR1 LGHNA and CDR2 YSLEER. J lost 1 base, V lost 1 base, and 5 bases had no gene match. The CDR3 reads CASSQGLSGRGTDTQYF. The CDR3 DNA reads TGCGCCAGCAGCCAAGGACTAAGCGGGAGGGGCACAGATACGCAGTATTTT.

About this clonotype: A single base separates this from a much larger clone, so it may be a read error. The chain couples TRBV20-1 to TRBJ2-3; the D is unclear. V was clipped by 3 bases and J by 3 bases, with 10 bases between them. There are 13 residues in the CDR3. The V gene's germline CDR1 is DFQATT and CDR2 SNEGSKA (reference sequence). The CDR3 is CSASNEVTDTQYF. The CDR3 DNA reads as TGCAGTGCTAGTAACGAGGTTACAGATACGCAGTATTTT.

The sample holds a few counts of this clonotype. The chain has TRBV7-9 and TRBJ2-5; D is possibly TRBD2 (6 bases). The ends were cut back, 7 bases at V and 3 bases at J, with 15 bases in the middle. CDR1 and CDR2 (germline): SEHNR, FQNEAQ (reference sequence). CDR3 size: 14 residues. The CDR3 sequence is CASTGVGGKETQYF. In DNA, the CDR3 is TGTGCCAGCACGGGGGTTGGGGGGAAAGAGACCCAGTACTTC.

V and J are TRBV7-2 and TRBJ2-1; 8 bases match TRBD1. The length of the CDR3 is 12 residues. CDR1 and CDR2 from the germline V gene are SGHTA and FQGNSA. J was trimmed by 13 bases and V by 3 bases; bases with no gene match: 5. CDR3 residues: CASSLTGVGQFF. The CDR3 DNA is TGTGCCAGCAGCTTGACAGGGGTAGGTCAGTTCTTC.

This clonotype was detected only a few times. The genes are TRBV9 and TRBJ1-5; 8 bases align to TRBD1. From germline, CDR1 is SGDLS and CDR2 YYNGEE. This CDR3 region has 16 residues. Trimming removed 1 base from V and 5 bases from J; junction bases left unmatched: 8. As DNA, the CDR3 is TGTGCCAGCAGCGTATCCCCCGACAGGGGCGATCAGCCCCAGCATTTT. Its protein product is CASSVSPDRGDQPQHF.